This T cell receptor beta chain was sequenced during a study of identical twins (dated by TCRdb to the mid-2010s). In terms of the full investigation: To test whether fetal clonotypes persist, this study deep-sequenced TCR alpha and beta repertoires from monozygotic twins, from unrelated adults of various ages, and from cord blood. To rule out contamination, replicate twin experiments were performed at different times with different library preparation protocols. General study outcomes and caveats: Fewer insertions were carried by abundant cord blood beta clonotypes, a similar but weaker trend appeared in young adult naive repertoires, and no such trend appeared in memory repertoires. Excess twin sharing in beta out-of-frame sequences was weaker because fewer shared sequences lowered the signal-to-noise ratio. Recombination models systematically underestimated out-of-frame TCR alpha sharing in monozygotic twins but agreed with sharing between unrelated individuals. Invariant T cells such as MAIT and iNKT could partly confound zero-insertion analyses, though diverse VJ usage argued against this for most clonotypes. Conclusions relied on cross-sectional statistical analysis, since the same donors could not be followed over many years. Compared with coincidental sharing between unrelated individuals, out-of-frame TCR alpha sequences shared between twins had an excess of sequences with low generation probability.

All donors were healthy Caucasians. Three unrelated non-twin adults were also sequenced: a male aged 18 to 30, a male aged 50 to 60 and a female aged 50 to 60. Miltenyi CD45RO+ enrichment and human naive T-cell isolation kits were used to isolate memory (CD45RO+) and naive T cells from PBMC. The library was obtained by 5' RACE. Sequencing instrument: Illumina HiSeq 2000. Template switching introduced a universal primer binding site; the final cDNA contained a unique molecular identifier, enabling accurate counting of TCR cDNA molecules. Specific primers in the conserved constant-segment region were used to synthesize first-strand cDNA for the TCR alpha and beta chains. To control for contamination, every cDNA library was double barcoded, receiving both a SMART-Mk sample barcode and Illumina barcodes. TruSeq adapter sequences along with Illumina sample barcodes were introduced in two successive PCR steps. Sequencing of the TCR alpha and beta cDNA libraries was done on the Illumina HiSeq platform using custom primers. Concerning the study's data processing: MiGEC processed the raw reads to extract unique molecular identifiers, while MiXCR was used to determine the CDR3 positions. Recombination models were inferred per individual with the repgenHMM and IGoR tools using an EM algorithm. The tcR package in R was used for shared clonotype analysis, with sharing normalized by the product of cloneset sizes. To study raw recombination without the effects of thymic and clonal selection, out-of-frame nonproductive sequences were analyzed. Through fastp at Q25 and MiXCR, TCRdb rebuilt clones from the public reads, retaining in-frame beta chains. Entries are consolidated by CDR3 protein sequence, retaining the most common genes and DNA. TCRdb's processing, not the authors' own work, is the source of the V and J calls. The sample contains more than 650,000 distinct CDR3 sequences, over 5% of them found a single time. Around 1.9% of the sample goes to the ten largest clones.

About this clonotype: The target of this receptor is not known. A much larger clone lies one base from this, so it may be a read error.

The receptor was derived from a man younger than 30 in good health. The sample consisted of naive T cells sorted from blood. Sample cell subset or site, as interpreted from the label and publication: cells isolated with a human naive T-cell isolation kit.

DNA sequence: TGTGCCAGCAGCGAGATGGCCCATGAGACCCAGTACTTC. The translation is CASSEMAHETQYF. The chain was built from TRBV12-3 or TRBV12-4 and TRBJ2-5, with an unclear D gene assignment. There are 13 amino acids in the CDR3, from cysteine to phenylalanine inclusive. CDR3 DNA is the only sequence kept; it has 39 bases, read in frame from the first base. The V and J ends are trimmed by 6 bases and 5 bases, leaving 13 bases between them.